The rows below give T cell receptor beta chains drawn from one sample of a study of shared clonotypes between healthy human individuals. Libraries were prepared by immunoSEQ multiplex PCR; TCRdb keeps only in-frame clonotypes and omits some of them. Of about 2 million clones in the sample, about 95% were seen once. What was sequenced was naive CD4+ T cells sorted from blood. All receptors come from a man younger than 30 in good health. Both conserved end residues are part of each CDR3. D genes are given only for firm matches. Part of the rows lack a size; the others show once, few, many or a class for expanded clones.

cdr3_nt cdr3_aa v_call clone_size j_call d_call
TGCGCCAGCAGCAGAAGCCAGGGTGTCGACAATGAGCAGTTCTTC CASSRSQGVDNEQFF TRBV4-3 - TRBJ2-1 -
TGTGCCAGCAGCATAACCCCAGGGGGAACTAATGAAAAACTGTTTTTT CASSITPGGTNEKLFF TRBV9 - TRBJ1-4 TRBD1
TGTGCCAGCAGCTGGGCAGCAGCTGGCTCCTACAATGAGCAGTTCTTC CASSWAAAGSYNEQFF TRBV5-6 - TRBJ2-1 -
TGTGCCAGCAGCGGACAGCAGGAGTTCGTCTCTGGAAACACCATATATTTT CASSGQQEFVSGNTIYF TRBV9 - TRBJ1-3 -
TGTGCCAGCAGTCTAGGGCTCCAGTACGAGCAGTACTTC CASSLGLQYEQYF TRBV11-2 - TRBJ2-7 -
TGTGCCAGCAACATAGGAGGGAAATTCGGTGAAAAACTGTTTTTT CASNIGGKFGEKLFF TRBV28 - TRBJ1-4 -
TGTGCCAGCAGCCCAACATGGGGCGCCGTGCAGCCCCAGCATTTT CASSPTWGAVQPQHF TRBV7-2 - TRBJ1-5 -
TGTGCCAGCAGGTCCCCCGGACAGGGCACCTACGAGCAGTACTTC CASRSPGQGTYEQYF TRBV6-5 - TRBJ2-7 TRBD1
TGCGCCAGCAGCCAAGATGGGCAGGGCAATCAGCCCCAGCATTTT CASSQDGQGNQPQHF TRBV4-1 - TRBJ1-5 -
TGTGCCTCTAGAGGGAGCGGGGGGGCGAATGAGCAGTTCTTC CASRGSGGANEQFF TRBV10-3 - TRBJ2-1 TRBD2
TGTGCCAGCAGTGAAACAGCCTCTGGAAACACCATATATTTT CASSETASGNTIYF TRBV2 - TRBJ1-3 -
TGCAGTGCTAAGACAGGCTACGAGCAGTACTTC CSAKTGYEQYF TRBV20-1 - TRBJ2-7 -
TGTGCCAGCAGCTTAGCTGGGGGAGGTGGCTACACCTTC CASSLAGGGGYTF TRBV7-2 - TRBJ1-2 -
TGCAGCGTTGACAGCGGGAGCTCCTACGAGCAGTACTTC CSVDSGSSYEQYF TRBV29-1 - TRBJ2-7 TRBD2
TGTGCCTGGAGTTTGGGGACGGCCTTTACGAACTATGGCTACACCTTC CAWSLGTAFTNYGYTF TRBV30 - TRBJ1-2 -
TGTGCCAGCAGCCCGGGAGGGCGCACAGATACGCAGTATTTT CASSPGGRTDTQYF TRBV7-9 - TRBJ2-3 TRBD2
TGCGCCAGCAGCCGAACTTTACCGGGACAGGTGGTCAACGAGCAGTACTTC CASSRTLPGQVVNEQYF TRBV4-1 - TRBJ2-7 TRBD1
TGTGCTAGCAGCCAGGAGGGTCAGCTAGATACGCAGTATTTT CASSQEGQLDTQYF TRBV7-7 - TRBJ2-3 -
TGCGCCAGCAGCTTGGAATTCGGCGAGCAGTACTTC CASSLEFGEQYF TRBV5-1 - TRBJ2-7 -
TGCGCCAGCAGCCAAGAACGGAACACTAACTATGGCTACACCTTC CASSQERNTNYGYTF TRBV4-3 - TRBJ1-2 -
TGTGCCAGCAGAGAAGAGGGACAGGCAAACACCGGGGAGCTGTTTTTT CASREEGQANTGELFF TRBV6-1 - TRBJ2-2 TRBD1
TGTGCCAGCTCACCACGAGGGTTCTCGGATGAGCAGTTCTTC CASSPRGFSDEQFF TRBV18 - TRBJ2-1 -
TGTGCCTGGAGCCCGGGGAGTACGGAGACCCAGTACTTC CAWSPGSTETQYF TRBV30 - TRBJ2-5 -
TGTGCCAGCAGCGTAGGATCTCTGGGGGCCAACGTCCTGACTTTC CASSVGSLGANVLTF TRBV9 - TRBJ2-6 -
TGCGCCAGCAGCTTGTCACCGGAGATCTTTGATACGCAGTATTTT CASSLSPEIFDTQYF TRBV5-1 - TRBJ2-3 -
TGTGCCAGCAGCACATACAGGGAGGGCTATGGCTACACCTTC CASSTYREGYGYTF TRBV21-1 - TRBJ1-2 -
TGTGCCAGCAGTGAAGCAAAAGGGGGCAATGAAAAACTGTTTTTT CASSEAKGGNEKLFF TRBV6-1 - TRBJ1-4 TRBD1
TGTGCCAGCAGTGAACTCCCGTGGGGTTTTGGCTCACCCCTCCACTTT CASSELPWGFGSPLHF TRBV6-1 - TRBJ1-6 -
TGTGCCAGCAGTTTCAGCGGGGGTGGCACAGATACGCAGTATTTT CASSFSGGGTDTQYF TRBV6-5 - TRBJ2-3 TRBD2
TGTGCCAGCAGGCCGGTGACCAACTATGGCTACACCTTC CASRPVTNYGYTF TRBV6-5 once TRBJ1-2 -
TGTGCCAGCAGCTCTAGTTCACAGGGGTCGATCTATGGCTACACCTTC CASSSSSQGSIYGYTF TRBV7-9 once TRBJ1-2 TRBD1
TGTGCCAGCAGCTTGAGGGGAAACAGCTACGAGCAGTACTTC CASSLRGNSYEQYF TRBV5-6 - TRBJ2-7 -
TGCGCCAGCAGCGTCGGGACAGCTAGAACCTACGAGCAGTACTTC CASSVGTARTYEQYF TRBV5-1 - TRBJ2-7 TRBD1